This TCR beta chain was identified during a study of CD8+CD57+ T cells in acquired aplastic anemia. TCR beta VDJ and CDR3 profiling used genomic DNA as template. TCRdb reprocessed the reads via MiXCR and lists one record per CDR3 protein. The sample includes 50,000 to 65,000 distinct CDR3 sequences, approximately 52% of them seen just once. CD8+CD57+ cell expansion had been shown by flow cytometry in patients chosen for sequencing. This CDR3 contains 14 residues. Trimming pared 0 bases from V and 9 bases from J, leaving 9 bases between. CDR1 ENHRY and CDR2 SYGVKD come from the germline V gene. The sequenced material came from sorted CD4+, CD8+, or CD8+CD57+ T cells (not recorded which) from PBMCs. The receptor comes from a human donor with aplastic anemia. The chain combines TRBV10-3 with TRBJ1-6; unclear D gene. The CDR3 DNA sequence: TGTGCCATCAGTGAGTCGAATCCCACTTCACCCCTCCACTTT. Amino acid sequence: CAISESNPTSPLHF.